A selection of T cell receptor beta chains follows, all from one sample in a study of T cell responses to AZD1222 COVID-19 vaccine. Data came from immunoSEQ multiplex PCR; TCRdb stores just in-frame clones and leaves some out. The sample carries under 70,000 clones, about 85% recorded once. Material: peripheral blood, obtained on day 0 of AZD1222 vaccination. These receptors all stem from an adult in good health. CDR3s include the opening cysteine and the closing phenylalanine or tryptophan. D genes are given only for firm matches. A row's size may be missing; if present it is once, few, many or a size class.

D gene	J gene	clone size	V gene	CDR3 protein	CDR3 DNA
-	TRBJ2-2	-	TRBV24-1	CATSVVGELFF	TGTGCCACCAGTGTTGTCGGGGAGCTGTTTTTT
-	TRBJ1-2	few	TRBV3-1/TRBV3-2	CASSQGDYGYTF	TGTGCCAGCAGCCAGGGCGACTATGGCTACACCTTC
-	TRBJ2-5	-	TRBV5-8	CASSLQQETQYF	TGTGCCAGCAGCTTGCAGCAAGAGACCCAGTACTTC
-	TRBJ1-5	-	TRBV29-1	CSVADGFLGNQPQHF	TGCAGCGTTGCCGACGGGTTTTTGGGCAATCAGCCCCAGCATTTT
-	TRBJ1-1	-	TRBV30	CAWRGGVGNTEAFF	TGTGCCTGGAGGGGGGGCGTTGGGAACACTGAAGCTTTCTTT
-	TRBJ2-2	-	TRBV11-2	CASSGGSWGPGELFF	TGTGCCAGCAGCGGAGGGTCTTGGGGCCCCGGGGAGCTGTTTTTT
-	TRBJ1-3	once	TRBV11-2	CASGRAGNTIYF	TGTGCCAGCGGACGCGCGGGAAACACCATATATTTT
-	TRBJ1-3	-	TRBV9	CASSPYGGENTIYF	TGTGCCAGCAGCCCCTATGGAGGGGAAAACACCATATATTTT
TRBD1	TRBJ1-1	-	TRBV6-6	CASSDRANTEAFF	TGTGCCAGCAGTGACAGGGCCAACACTGAAGCTTTCTTT
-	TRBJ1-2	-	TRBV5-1	CASSLDPGTGGYTF	TGCGCCAGCAGCTTGGATCCGGGCACGGGCGGCTACACCTTC
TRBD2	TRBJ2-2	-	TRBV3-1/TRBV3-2	CASSQEGTSRNTGELFF	TGTGCCAGCAGCCAAGAGGGGACTAGCCGTAACACCGGGGAGCTGTTTTTT
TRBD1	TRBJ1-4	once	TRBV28	CASSNPRTGGARGEKLFF	TGTGCCAGCAGCAATCCCCGGACAGGGGGCGCGAGAGGGGAAAAACTGTTTTTT
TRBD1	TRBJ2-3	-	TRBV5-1	CASSLVGTGGPTDTQYF	TGCGCCAGCAGCTTGGTCGGGACAGGGGGCCCCACAGATACGCAGTATTTT
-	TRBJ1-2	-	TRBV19	CASTTKGGRNYGYTF	TGTGCCAGTACGACTAAGGGGGGGCGAAACTATGGCTACACCTTC
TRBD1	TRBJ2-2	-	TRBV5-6	CASSRTGTGKAGELFF	TGTGCCAGCAGCCGAACCGGGACAGGGAAAGCCGGGGAGCTGTTTTTT
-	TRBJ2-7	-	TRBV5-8	CASSLRGQAEVYEQYF	TGTGCCAGCAGCCTACGCGGCCAGGCTGAGGTCTACGAGCAGTACTTC
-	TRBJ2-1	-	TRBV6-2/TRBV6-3	CASSQGHQSYNEQFF	TGTGCCAGCAGTCAGGGTCACCAATCCTACAATGAGCAGTTCTTC
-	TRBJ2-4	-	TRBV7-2	CASSQRVGRNIQYF	TGTGCCAGCAGCCAACGTGTGGGACGGAACATTCAGTACTTC
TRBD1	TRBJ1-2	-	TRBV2	CASSSNDRAGYTF	TGTGCCAGCAGTAGCAACGACAGGGCCGGCTACACCTTC
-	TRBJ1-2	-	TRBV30	CAWRAGPRNYGYTF	TGTGCCTGGAGAGCCGGGCCCCGTAACTATGGCTACACCTTC
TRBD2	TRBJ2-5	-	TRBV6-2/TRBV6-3	CASSWPSGKEETQYF	TGTGCCAGCAGTTGGCCCAGCGGGAAGGAAGAGACCCAGTACTTC
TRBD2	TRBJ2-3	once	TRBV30	CAWSGLAGSTDTQYF	TGTGCCTGGAGTGGACTAGCGGGTAGCACAGATACGCAGTATTTT
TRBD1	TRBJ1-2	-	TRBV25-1	CASSGGTDYWNYGYTF	TGTGCCAGCAGTGGGGGGACAGATTATTGGAACTATGGCTACACCTTC
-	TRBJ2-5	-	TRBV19	CASSLRGSHQETQYF	TGTGCCAGTAGTCTCAGGGGATCGCACCAAGAGACCCAGTACTTC
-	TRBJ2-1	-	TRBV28	CASSLIQWGNGRWDEQFF	TGTGCCAGCAGTTTAATCCAATGGGGTAACGGGAGATGGGATGAGCAGTTCTTC
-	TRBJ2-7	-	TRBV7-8	CASSPRTAHYEQYF	TGTGCCAGCAGCCCCCGGACAGCCCACTACGAGCAGTACTTC
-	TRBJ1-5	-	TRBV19	CASSPPSGNQPQHF	TGTGCCAGTAGTCCCCCCTCGGGCAATCAGCCCCAGCATTTT
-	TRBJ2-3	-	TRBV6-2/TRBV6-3	CASSYTSSGTDTQYF	TGTGCCAGCAGTTACACTAGCTCTGGCACAGATACGCAGTATTTT
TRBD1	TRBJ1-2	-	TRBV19	CASSRTGEVFDGYTF	TGTGCCAGTAGTAGGACAGGGGAGGTTTTCGATGGCTACACCTTC
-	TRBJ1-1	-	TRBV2	CASSFSRGNTEAFF	TGTGCCAGCAGTTTCTCCAGGGGTAATACTGAAGCTTTCTTT
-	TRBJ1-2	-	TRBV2	CATGEIYGYTF	TGTGCCACCGGGGAGATCTATGGCTACACCTTC